These 31 T cell receptor beta chains originate from one sample sequenced in a study of T cells in women clearing cervical HPV infection (dated by TCRdb to between 2017 and 2018). The receptor library was made with the immunoSEQ multiplex PCR assay. Entries here come from immuneACCESS through TCRdb and include only in-frame sequences with V and J called. Some clones fail to appear in such tables; in the studies checked, an unresolved V gene covers under half of the shortfall, and the cause of the remainder is unknown. This sample's clone table shows tens of thousands of clones. 5% of the sample is held by the ten biggest clonotypes. The sample consisted of blood buffy coat. Source of these receptors: a woman between 18 and 70 years old with a cervical HPV16 infection that either progressed to CIN3+ or cleared (not recorded which).

Comments on this clone: The observed sequence ends 3 residues before the CDR3 terminus, with the missing tail filled in from the germline J gene. J is TRBJ1-1 and V is TRBV5-4, with TRBD1 matching over 8 bases. Losses at the gene ends were 5 bases for V and 4 bases for J; bases not matched to a gene: 7. The CDR3 spans 14 residues. The germline V gene has CDR1 SGHNT and CDR2 YYREEE (reference sequence). The DNA read from the CDR3 is TGTGCCAGCAGGTTACAGGGGGATGGCACTGAA. Protein sequence: CASRLQGDGTE. The whole CDR3 protein reads CASRLQGDGTEAFF.

As regards this clone: The sequence runs out 3 residues before the end of the CDR3; the remainder is reconstructed from the germline J gene. The gene calls are TRBV7-8 and TRBJ2-4; 8 bases align to TRBD1. Germline V gives CDR1 SGHVS, CDR2 FQNEAQ. The CDR3 spans 14 residues. Trimming removed 2 bases from V and 6 bases from J; junction bases left unmatched: 3. CDR3 protein: CASSLSTGGNIQYF. Incomplete CDR3 DNA: TGTGCCAGCAGCTTAAGTACAGGGGGAAACATT.

With regard to this clone: Read sequence stops 3 residues before the CDR3 end, and the germline J gene provides the missing end. This sequence joins TRBV2 and TRBJ2-5, with TRBD2 matching 9 bases. This CDR3 is 14 amino acids long. V was clipped by 6 bases and J by 4 bases; unmatched bases: 6. Germline lookup yields CDR1 SNHLY and CDR2 FYNNEI. The sequenced CDR3 bases are TGTGCCAGCAGAGATAGCGGGGGCGGAGAGACC. Its translation: CASRDSGGGET. The CDR3 reads in full as CASRDSGGGETQYF.

A remark on this clone: The read ends 3 residues shy of where the CDR3 ends; the end is completed using the germline J gene. The rearrangement uses TRBV6-1 and TRBJ1-3; perhaps TRBD1 as D (5 bases). CDR3 length: 14 amino acids. Germline CDR1 reads MNHNS; CDR2 reads SASEGT. This CDR3 is CASSAVGGGEKIYF. CDR3 bases read: TGTGCCAGCAGTGCCGTTGGGGGGGGTGAAAAA.

About this clone itself: The read comes to an end 3 residues before the CDR3 does, leaving the germline J gene to fill in the end. The chain uses TRBV18 and TRBJ2-1; D perhaps matches TRBD2 (6 bases). V was pared by 0 bases and J by 8 bases, with 20 bases between. This CDR3 is 17 amino acids long. Germline CDR1 is KGHSH and CDR2 is LQKENI. The CDR3 reads CASSPPGFCGDTHEQFF. The DNA read from the CDR3 is TGTGCCAGCTCACCACCGGGTTTTTGCGGGGATACCCATGAG.

To note about this clone: The read ends 3 residues early relative to the CDR3; the germline J gene fills the gap. This chain uses TRBV4-2 with TRBJ2-1; 8 bases line up with TRBD2. The germline V gene encodes CDR1 LGHNA and CDR2 YNFKEQ. V shed 0 bases and J 6 bases; nucleotides not matched to a gene: 4. The CDR3 loop spans 15 amino acids. CDR3 DNA, as far as it was read: TGTGCCAGCAGCCAAGATCTCGGGGGGGTCAATGAG. It translates to CASSQDLGGVNE. The whole CDR3 protein is CASSQDLGGVNEQFF.

For this clone: The DNA ends 3 residues before the CDR3 does, and the rest of the CDR3 is filled in from the germline J gene. This sequence joins TRBV5-6 and TRBJ2-7; 9 bases agree with TRBD2. The CDR3 extends over 15 amino acids. Germline-derived CDR1 and CDR2 are SGHDT and YYEEEE. Unmatched junction bases numbered 8, after V lost 4 bases and J lost 3 bases. The CDR3 reads CASSDRGGAFYEQYF. The sequenced CDR3 bases are TGTGCCAGCAGCGATCGCGGGGGGGCCTTCTACGAG.

As regards this clone: The read halts 3 residues ahead of the CDR3 end, with the missing end drawn from the germline J gene. V gene TRBV5-4 combines with J gene TRBJ2-2; 7 bases are a match to TRBD2. Trimming took 1 base from V and 3 from J; bases not matched to a gene: 6. The CDR3 contains 16 residues. Germline V gene sequence: CDR1 SGHNT, CDR2 YYREEE (reference sequence). This CDR3 reads CASSLRAGVYTGELFF. The CDR3 bases that were read are TGTGCCAGCAGCTTGCGGGCGGGGGTTTACACCGGGGAG.

About this clone itself: The read comes to an end 3 residues before the CDR3 does, leaving the germline J gene to fill in the end. The chain recombines TRBV20-1 with TRBJ1-2; 8 bases fit TRBD1. J was trimmed by 4 bases and V by 0 bases; bases with no gene match: 10. Per the germline V gene, CDR1 is DFQATT and CDR2 is SNEGSKA (reference sequence). The CDR3 runs 16 residues. CDR3 residues: CSARDGAGGASYGYTF. The CDR3 DNA, read in part, is TGCAGTGCTAGAGATGGGGCAGGGGGCGCGTCCTATGGC.

The covered CDR3 bases are TGTGCCAGCAGTGTGGCGGGCCTCTCCTACAATGAG. This gives the protein CASSVAGLSYNE. The whole CDR3 sequence reads CASSVAGLSYNEQFF. The chain joins TRBV2 to TRBJ2-1, with D tentatively TRBD2 (5 bases). The read ends 3 residues early relative to the CDR3; the germline J gene fills the gap. Per the germline V gene, CDR1 is SNHLY and CDR2 is FYNNEI. V was trimmed by 4 bases and J by 0 bases, leaving 10 bases between them. This CDR3 has 15 residues. The full variable domain, completed using reference TRBV2 and TRBJ2-1, is EPEVTQTPSHQVTQMGQEVILRCVPISNHLYFYWYRQILGQKVEFLVSFYNNEISEKSEIFDDQFSVERPDGSNFTLKIRSTKLEDSAMYFCASSVAGLSYNEQFFGPGTRLTVL.

A note on this clone: Read data end 3 residues before the CDR3 end; the end is taken from the germline J gene. The chain recombines TRBV5-1 with TRBJ2-1; 10 bases agree with TRBD1. Germline CDR1 and CDR2: SGHRS and YFSETQ. J lost 9 bases, V lost 0 bases, and 6 bases had no gene match. CDR3 length: 15 amino acids. The CDR3 protein is CASSLVGQGEGEQFF. The DNA read from the CDR3 is TGCGCCAGCAGCTTGGTCGGACAGGGGGAGGGTGAG.

Comments on this clone: The read ends 3 residues before the CDR3 terminus; that terminus is restored from the germline J gene. The chain is built from TRBV19 and TRBJ1-1; D is possibly TRBD1 (5 bases). Trimming shortened V by 6 bases and J by 4 bases, and 24 bases separated the two germline ends. Germline V gives CDR1 LNHDA, CDR2 SQIVND (reference sequence). The CDR3 spans 17 residues. The CDR3 sequence: CASSLQKGRRPRTEAFF. CDR3 DNA, as far as it was read: TGTGCCAGTAGCCTACAAAAGGGGCGCCGACCGCGCACTGAA.

To note about this clone: The read halts 3 residues ahead of the CDR3 end, with the missing end drawn from the germline J gene. The chain joins TRBV19 to TRBJ2-1, with 7 bases matching TRBD1. CDR3 length equals 16 residues. With 5 bases clipped from V and 0 bases from J, the junction kept 7 bases outside the gene matches. CDR1 LNHDA and CDR2 SQIVND come from the germline V gene (reference sequence). The DNA read from the CDR3 is TGTGCCAGTAGTCTTTTGACAGGGCGCTCCTACAATGAG. This translates into CASSLLTGRSYNE. The CDR3 reads in full as CASSLLTGRSYNEQFF.

As to this clone: Read coverage stops 3 residues before the CDR3 terminus; the germline J gene supplies the remainder. The rearrangement joins TRBV28 to TRBJ2-3; 12 bases agree with TRBD2. V shed 5 bases and J 2 bases; nucleotides not matched to a gene: 11. Germline-derived CDR1 and CDR2 are MDHEN and SYDVKM. The CDR3 totals 18 residues. Incomplete CDR3 DNA: TGTGCCAGCAGTCTTTTGGGACTAGCGGGCCTCCCCACAGATACG. Encoded protein: CASSLLGLAGLPTDT. The full CDR3 protein reads CASSLLGLAGLPTDTQYF. Based on the CDR3 plus reference TRBV28 and TRBJ2-3, the full variable domain is DVKVTQSSRYLVKRTGEKVFLECVQDMDHENMFWYRQDPGLGLRLIYFSYDVKMKEKGDIPEGYSVSREKKERFSLILESASTNQTSMYLCASSLLGLAGLPTDTQYFGPGTRLTVL.

Note on this clone: With the read ending 3 residues before the CDR3 end, the germline J gene is used to fill in that end. The gene calls are TRBV20-1 and TRBJ2-2, with a weak D call TRBD1 (6 bases). Trimming removed 0 bases at V and 4 bases at J, with 15 bases between. Germline V gene sequence: CDR1 DFQATT, CDR2 SNEGSKA (reference sequence). The CDR3 extends over 16 amino acids. The sequenced CDR3 bases are TGCAGTGCTAGAGATTTAGGGGGTCGCAGCACCGGGGAG. Amino acid sequence: CSARDLGGRSTGE. The full CDR3 protein is CSARDLGGRSTGELFF.

A word on this clone: The observed sequence ends 3 residues before the CDR3 terminus, with the missing tail filled in from the germline J gene. The chain employs TRBV5-6 and TRBJ2-7, with D possibly being TRBD2 (6 bases). Trimming left V 4 bases short and J 3 bases short, with 14 bases between. The CDR3 extends over 14 amino acids. CDR1 and CDR2 (germline): SGHDT, YYEEEE. The DNA read from the CDR3 is TGTGCCAGCAGCCCCCGGCGGGGAAGCTACGAG. Translation: CASSPRRGSYE. The whole CDR3 sequence reads CASSPRRGSYEQYF.

Considering frequency, this clone is medium-sized. The read ends 3 residues before the CDR3 terminus; that terminus is restored from the germline J gene. The J gene is TRBJ2-1, the V gene TRBV7-1; 13 bases fit TRBD2. TRBV7-1 counts as an open reading frame of uncertain function. The trim removed 6 bases at V and 2 bases at J, leaving 16 bases unmatched. The CDR3 totals 20 residues. CDR3 in amino acids: CASSSPGLAGEPTPYNEQFF. Partial CDR3 DNA: TGTGCCAGCAGTTCACCAGGACTAGCGGGGGAACCAACCCCCTACAATGAG.

The CDR3 protein is CASSPLAGSQETQYF. Incomplete CDR3 DNA: TGCGCCAGCAGCCCACTAGCGGGGAGCCAAGAGACG. The chain combines TRBV5-1 with TRBJ2-3; 10 bases map to TRBD2. The CDR3 end falls 3 residues outside the read, so it is completed with the germline J gene. The CDR3 totals 15 residues. Germline V gene lookup returns CDR1 SGHRS and CDR2 YFSETQ.

Worth noting for this clone: The read ends 3 residues early relative to the CDR3; the germline J gene fills the gap. The chain joins TRBV5-1 to TRBJ2-7; no clear D gene. The CDR3 runs 13 residues. Trimming pared 3 bases from V and 3 bases from J, leaving 10 bases between. Germline CDR1 reads SGHRS; CDR2 reads YFSETQ. The DNA read from the CDR3 is TGCGCCAGCAGCTCATCCGCAGACTACGAG. Protein sequence: CASSSSADYE. The whole CDR3 sequence reads CASSSSADYEQYF. The entire variable domain, with the rest obtained from reference TRBV5-1 and TRBJ2-7, is as follows: KAGVTQTPRYLIKTRGQQVTLSCSPISGHRSVSWYQQTPGQGLQFLFEYFSETQRNKGNFPGRFSGRQFSNSRSEMNVSTLELGDSALYLCASSSSADYEQYFGPGTRLTVT.

With regard to this clone: The read ends 3 residues shy of where the CDR3 ends; the end is completed using the germline J gene. The chain couples TRBV18 to TRBJ1-2; D possibly corresponds to TRBD1 (6 bases). The CDR3 length is 15 residues. Germline V gene lookup returns CDR1 KGHSH and CDR2 LQKENI. Here the CDR3 reads CASSLQRGDTDTYTF. The DNA read from the CDR3 is TGTGCCAGCTCACTGCAGCGGGGGGACACAGATACC.

Remarks on this clone: The observed sequence ends 3 residues before the CDR3 terminus, with the missing tail filled in from the germline J gene. The chain links TRBV2 to TRBJ2-3, with 10 bases aligning to TRBD2. Germline V gene sequence: CDR1 SNHLY, CDR2 FYNNEI. This CDR3 has 13 residues. The CDR3 protein is CASRTSGDSAQYF. CDR3 bases read: TGTGCCAGCAGAACTAGCGGGGATTCCGCG.

Of note for this clone: Read data end 3 residues before the CDR3 end; the end is taken from the germline J gene. The J gene is TRBJ1-5, the V gene TRBV7-9; TRBD1 aligns across 7 bases. The length of the CDR3 is 11 residues. The germline V gene encodes CDR1 SEHNR and CDR2 FQNEAQ (reference sequence). The junction had 0 bases not matched to a gene; V was cut back by 8 bases and J by 5 bases. The CDR3 here is CASGQDQPQHF. The sequenced CDR3 bases are TGTGCCAGCGGACAGGATCAGCCC.

Partial CDR3 DNA: TGTGCCAGCAGCGTCGGGACAGGAGCTAGCTCACCC. Translated, it gives CASSVGTGASSP. The complete CDR3 sequence is CASSVGTGASSPLHF. V gene TRBV5-4 combines with J gene TRBJ1-6, with 8 bases that match TRBD1. The read ends 3 residues before the CDR3 terminus; that terminus is restored from the germline J gene. The CDR3 has 15 residues. In germline, CDR1 is SGHNT, CDR2 YYREEE (reference sequence). Germline trimming cut 4 bases from V and 10 bases from J; bases unmatched to any gene: 10.

The CDR3: CASSKGGLNDYTF. CDR3 DNA, as far as it was read: TGTGCCAGCAGTAAAGGGGGCCTCAATGAC. The chain has TRBV2 and TRBJ1-2, with TRBD1 identical over 7 bases. The read ends 3 residues before the CDR3 terminus; that terminus is restored from the germline J gene. Germline assignment: CDR1 SNHLY and CDR2 FYNNEI. This CDR3 contains 13 residues.

With regard to this clone: From the germline J gene comes the end of the CDR3, since the read stops 3 residues before it. The chain links TRBV2 to TRBJ2-5, with 9 positions matching TRBD2. Germline values: CDR1 SNHLY, CDR2 FYNNEI. V was clipped by 4 bases and J by 7 bases; unmatched bases: 7. The CDR3 is made up of 14 amino acids. Incomplete CDR3 DNA: TGTGCCAGCAGTGTCGTAGCGGGGGTGGGGACC. Its protein product is CASSVVAGVGT. From start to end, the CDR3 is CASSVVAGVGTQYF.

On this clone: Sequencing ends 3 residues short of the CDR3 end; the germline J gene provides the rest. This chain joins TRBV19 and TRBJ2-1; unclear D gene. Germline CDR1 reads LNHDA; CDR2 reads SQIVND (reference sequence). The ends were cut back, 3 bases at V and 4 bases at J, with 13 bases in the middle. This CDR3 spans 15 amino acids. This chain's CDR3 is CASSIRSGVYNEQFF. The sequenced CDR3 bases are TGTGCCAGTAGTATCCGGTCAGGCGTTTACAATGAG.

In the case of this clone: The read comes to an end 3 residues before the CDR3 does, leaving the germline J gene to fill in the end. V gene TRBV5-6 combines with J gene TRBJ2-1; maybe TRBD1 (6 bases). The CDR3 covers 13 residues. Germline values: CDR1 SGHDT, CDR2 YYEEEE. Trimming took 3 bases from V and 4 from J, leaving 8 bases between them. The covered CDR3 bases are TGTGCCAGCAGCTCAGGGGCGTACAATGAG. As protein: CASSSGAYNE. The CDR3 reads in full as CASSSGAYNEQFF.

CDR3 protein: CASSLGGGVVETQYF. The sequenced part of the CDR3 DNA is TGTGCCAGCAGCTTGGGAGGGGGGGTTGTAGAGACC. V is TRBV5-4 and J is TRBJ2-5; tentative D call: TRBD2 (7 bases). Sequencing ends 3 residues short of the CDR3 end; the germline J gene provides the rest. The CDR3 covers 15 residues. V dropped 0 bases and J dropped 4 bases, with 13 bases sitting between them. Germline CDR1 and CDR2: SGHNT and YYREEE (reference sequence).

Regarding this clone: With the read ending 3 residues before the CDR3 end, the germline J gene is used to fill in that end. The chain uses TRBV4-1 and TRBJ1-4, with 7 bases matching TRBD1. The ends lost 1 base at V and 10 bases at J; junction bases unmatched: 9. The germline V gene encodes CDR1 MGHRA and CDR2 YSYEKL. The CDR3 has 15 residues. The covered CDR3 bases are TGCGCCAGCAGCCAAGTAGGGCAGGGGGGCGGAAAA. Protein product: CASSQVGQGGGK. The entire CDR3 protein reads CASSQVGQGGGKLFF.

As concerns this clone: The CDR3 is cut off 3 residues early in the read; its end comes from the germline J gene. The V and J genes are TRBV5-1 and TRBJ1-1; no clear D. The CDR3 covers 13 residues. Germline V gene sequence: CDR1 SGHRS, CDR2 YFSETQ. With 0 bases removed from V and 1 base from J, the gap between germline ends came to 4 bases. CDR3: CASSLDWNTEAFF. Partial CDR3 DNA: TGCGCCAGCAGCTTGGACTGGAACACTGAA.

Notes on this clone: The read stops 3 residues short of the end of the CDR3; the missing end is completed from the germline J gene. The rearrangement uses TRBV20-1 and TRBJ2-7; TRBD2 matches at 7 bases. J gave up 2 bases and V 2 bases, and 9 bases lay outside the gene matches. Germline CDR1 and CDR2: DFQATT and SNEGSKA (reference sequence). The length of the CDR3 is 15 residues. The CDR3 bases that were read are TGCAGTGCTAGACAGCCCGAGCGGGGCGCCTACGAG. It is translated as CSARQPERGAYE. The whole CDR3 region reads CSARQPERGAYEQYF.